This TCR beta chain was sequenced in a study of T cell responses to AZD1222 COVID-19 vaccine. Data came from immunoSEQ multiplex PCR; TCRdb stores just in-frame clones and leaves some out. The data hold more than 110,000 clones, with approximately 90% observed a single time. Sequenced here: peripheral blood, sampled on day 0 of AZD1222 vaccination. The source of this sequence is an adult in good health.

CDR3 in amino acids: CASSYSGHGTSWSADTQYF. DNA of the CDR3: TGTGCCAGCAGTTACTCGGGTCACGGGACTAGCTGGAGCGCAGATACGCAGTATTTT. The V gene is TRBV6-2 or TRBV6-3, the J gene TRBJ2-3; TRBD2 matches at 9 bases. J was trimmed by 4 bases and V by 0 bases; bases with no gene match: 14. Germline V gene data show CDR1 as MNHEY and CDR2 as SVGEGT. CDR3 length: 19 amino acids.